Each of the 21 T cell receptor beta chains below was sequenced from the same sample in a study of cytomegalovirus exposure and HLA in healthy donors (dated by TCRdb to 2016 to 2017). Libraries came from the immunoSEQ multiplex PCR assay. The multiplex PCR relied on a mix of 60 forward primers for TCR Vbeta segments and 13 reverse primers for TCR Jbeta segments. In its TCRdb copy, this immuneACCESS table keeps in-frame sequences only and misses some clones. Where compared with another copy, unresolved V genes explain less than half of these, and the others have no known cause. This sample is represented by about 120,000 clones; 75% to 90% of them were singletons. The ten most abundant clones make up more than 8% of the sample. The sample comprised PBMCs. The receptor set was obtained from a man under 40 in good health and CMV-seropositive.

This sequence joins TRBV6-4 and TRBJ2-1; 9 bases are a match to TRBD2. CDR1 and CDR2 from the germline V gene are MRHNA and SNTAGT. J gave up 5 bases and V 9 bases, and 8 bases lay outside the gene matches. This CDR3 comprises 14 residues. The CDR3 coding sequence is TGTGCCAGGACGAGACTAGCGGTACACAATGAGCAGTTCTTC. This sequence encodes CARTRLAVHNEQFF.

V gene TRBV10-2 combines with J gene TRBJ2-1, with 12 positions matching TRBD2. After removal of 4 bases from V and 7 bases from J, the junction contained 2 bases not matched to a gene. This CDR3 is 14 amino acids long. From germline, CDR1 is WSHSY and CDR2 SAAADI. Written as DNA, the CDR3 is TGCGCCAGCAGTGTTCTAGCGGGGGGGAATGAGCAGTTCTTC. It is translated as CASSVLAGGNEQFF.

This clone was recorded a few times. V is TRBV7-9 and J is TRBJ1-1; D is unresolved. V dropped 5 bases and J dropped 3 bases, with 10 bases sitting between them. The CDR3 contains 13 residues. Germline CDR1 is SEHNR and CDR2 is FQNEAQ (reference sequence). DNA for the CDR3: TGTGCCAGCAGCCCCGTTCGGGACACTGAAGCTTTCTTT. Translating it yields CASSPVRDTEAFF.

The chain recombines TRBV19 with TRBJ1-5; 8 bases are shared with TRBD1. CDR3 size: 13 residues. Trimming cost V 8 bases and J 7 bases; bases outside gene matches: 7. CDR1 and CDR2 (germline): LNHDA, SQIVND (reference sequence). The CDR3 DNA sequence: TGTGCCAGTGCAGGGGGCGGACGACAGCCCCAGCATTTT. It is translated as CASAGGGRQPQHF.

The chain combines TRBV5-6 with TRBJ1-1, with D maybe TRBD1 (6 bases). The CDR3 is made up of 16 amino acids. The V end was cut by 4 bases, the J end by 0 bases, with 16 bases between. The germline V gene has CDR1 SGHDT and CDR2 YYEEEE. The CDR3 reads CASSPGRGNMNTEAFF. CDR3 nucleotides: TGTGCCAGCAGCCCGGGCAGGGGAAATATGAACACTGAAGCTTTCTTT.

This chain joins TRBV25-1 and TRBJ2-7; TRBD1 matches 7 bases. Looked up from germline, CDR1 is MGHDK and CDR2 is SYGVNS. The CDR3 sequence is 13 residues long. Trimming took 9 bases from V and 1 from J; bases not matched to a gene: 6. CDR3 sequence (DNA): TGTGCCAGTACGACAGGGTCGTCCTACGAGCAGTACTTC. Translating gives CASTTGSSYEQYF.

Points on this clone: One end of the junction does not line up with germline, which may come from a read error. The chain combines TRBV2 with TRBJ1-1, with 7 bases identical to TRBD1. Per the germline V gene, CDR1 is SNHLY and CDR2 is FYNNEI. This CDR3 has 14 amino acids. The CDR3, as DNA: TGTGCCAGCAGGAAGACAGGGCGGGGGGCTGAGGCTTTCTTT. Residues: CASRKTGRGAEAFF.

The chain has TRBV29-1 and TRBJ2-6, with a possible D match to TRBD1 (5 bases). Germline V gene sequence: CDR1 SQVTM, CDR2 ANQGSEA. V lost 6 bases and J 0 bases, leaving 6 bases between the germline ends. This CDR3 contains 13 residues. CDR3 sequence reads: CSVDSSGANVLTF. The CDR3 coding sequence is TGCAGCGTAGACAGCTCTGGGGCCAACGTCCTGACTTTC.

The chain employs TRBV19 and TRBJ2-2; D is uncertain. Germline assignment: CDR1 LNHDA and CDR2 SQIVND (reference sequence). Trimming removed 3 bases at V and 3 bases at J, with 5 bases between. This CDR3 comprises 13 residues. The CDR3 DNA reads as TGTGCCAGTAGTATCACACACACCGGGGAGCTGTTTTTT. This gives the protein CASSITHTGELFF.

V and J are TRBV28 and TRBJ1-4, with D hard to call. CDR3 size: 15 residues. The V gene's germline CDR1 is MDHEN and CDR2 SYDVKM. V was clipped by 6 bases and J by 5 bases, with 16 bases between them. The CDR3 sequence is CASRPGWASNEKLFF. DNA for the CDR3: TGTGCCAGCAGACCCGGTTGGGCGTCCAATGAAAAACTGTTTTTT.

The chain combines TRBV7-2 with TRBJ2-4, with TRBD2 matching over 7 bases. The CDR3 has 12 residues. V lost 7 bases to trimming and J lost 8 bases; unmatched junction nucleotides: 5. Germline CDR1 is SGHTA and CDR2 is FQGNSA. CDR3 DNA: TGTGCCAGCACTTGGGGGGGGGACATTCAGTACTTC. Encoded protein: CASTWGGDIQYF.

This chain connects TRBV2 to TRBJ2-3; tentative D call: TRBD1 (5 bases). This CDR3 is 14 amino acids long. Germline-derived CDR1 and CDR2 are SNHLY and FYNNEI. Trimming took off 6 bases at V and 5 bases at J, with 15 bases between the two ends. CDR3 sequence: CASSELDSIDTQYF. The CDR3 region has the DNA TGTGCCAGCAGCGAACTTGACAGTATAGATACGCAGTATTTT. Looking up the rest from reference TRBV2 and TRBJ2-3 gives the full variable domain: EPEVTQTPSHQVTQMGQEVILRCVPISNHLYFYWYRQILGQKVEFLVSFYNNEISEKSEIFDDQFSVERPDGSNFTLKIRSTKLEDSAMYFCASSELDSIDTQYFGPGTRLTVL.

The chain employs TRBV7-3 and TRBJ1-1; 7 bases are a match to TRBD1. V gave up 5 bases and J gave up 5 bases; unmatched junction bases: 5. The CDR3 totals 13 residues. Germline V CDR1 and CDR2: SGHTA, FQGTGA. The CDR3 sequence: CASSPGGRTEAFF. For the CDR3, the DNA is TGTGCCAGCAGCCCAGGGGGACGGACTGAAGCTTTCTTT.

The CDR3, as DNA: TGTGCCAGCAGTCTTTCGGGGGGGGGCTACGAGCAGTACTTC. Translation gives CASSLSGGGYEQYF. The gene calls are TRBV6-6 and TRBJ2-7; 8 nucleotides agree with TRBD2. The germline gives CDR1 MNHNY, CDR2 SVGAGI (reference sequence). Losses at the gene ends were 5 bases for V and 3 bases for J; bases not matched to a gene: 6. There are 14 residues in the CDR3.

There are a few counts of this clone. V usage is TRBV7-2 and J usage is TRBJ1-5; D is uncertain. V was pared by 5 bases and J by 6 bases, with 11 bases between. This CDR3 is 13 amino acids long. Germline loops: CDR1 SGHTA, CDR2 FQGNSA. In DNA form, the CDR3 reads TGTGCCAGCAGCCGGAGGTCTGGTCAGCCCCAGCATTTT. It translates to CASSRRSGQPQHF.

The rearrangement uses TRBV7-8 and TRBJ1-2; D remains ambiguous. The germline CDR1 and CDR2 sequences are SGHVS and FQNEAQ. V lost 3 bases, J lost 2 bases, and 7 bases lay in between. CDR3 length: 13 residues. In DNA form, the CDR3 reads TGTGCCAGCAGCTTTTCACTCAACTATGGCTACACCTTC. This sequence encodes CASSFSLNYGYTF.

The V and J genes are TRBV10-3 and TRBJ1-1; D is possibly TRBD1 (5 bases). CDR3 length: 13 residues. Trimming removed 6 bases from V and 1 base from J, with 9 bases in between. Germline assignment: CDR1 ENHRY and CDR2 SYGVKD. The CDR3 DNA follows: TGTGCCATCAGGCTGGACAAGAACACTGAAGCTTTCTTT. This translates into CAIRLDKNTEAFF.

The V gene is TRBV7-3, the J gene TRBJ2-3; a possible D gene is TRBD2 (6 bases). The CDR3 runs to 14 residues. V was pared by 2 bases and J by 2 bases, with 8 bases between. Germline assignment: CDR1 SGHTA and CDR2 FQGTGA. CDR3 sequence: CASSLSGLTDTQYF. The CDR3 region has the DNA TGTGCCAGCAGCTTATCGGGACTCACAGATACGCAGTATTTT. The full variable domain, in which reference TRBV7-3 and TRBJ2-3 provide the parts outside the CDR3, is GAGVSQTPSNKVTEKGKYVELRCDPISGHTALYWYRQSLGQGPEFLIYFQGTGAADDSGLPNDRFFAVRPEGSVSTLKIQRTERGDSAVYLCASSLSGLTDTQYFGPGTRLTVL.

CDR3 coding DNA: TGTGCCAGCAGCTTCGCAGGGGGCGGCACAGATACGCAGTATTTT. Translated, it gives CASSFAGGGTDTQYF. This chain joins TRBV7-2 and TRBJ2-3, with 8 bases fitting TRBD1. Looked up from germline, CDR1 is SGHTA and CDR2 is FQGNSA. V lost 3 bases and J lost 1; bases outside the gene matches: 3. This CDR3 is 15 amino acids long.

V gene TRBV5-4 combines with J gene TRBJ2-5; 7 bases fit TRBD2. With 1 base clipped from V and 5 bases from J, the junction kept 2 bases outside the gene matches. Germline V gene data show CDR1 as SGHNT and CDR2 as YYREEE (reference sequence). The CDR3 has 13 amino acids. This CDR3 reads CASSLMGGETQYF. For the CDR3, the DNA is TGTGCCAGCAGCTTGATGGGGGGGGAGACCCAGTACTTC.

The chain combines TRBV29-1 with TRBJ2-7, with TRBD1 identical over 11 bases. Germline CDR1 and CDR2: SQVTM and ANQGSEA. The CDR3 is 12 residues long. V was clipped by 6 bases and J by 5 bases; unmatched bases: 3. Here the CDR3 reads CSVPGQGDEQYF. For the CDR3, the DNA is TGCAGCGTCCCGGGACAGGGGGACGAGCAGTACTTC.